Listed below are T cell receptor beta chains from one sample, sequenced in a study of beta chain features in type 1 diabetes. Profiling relied on immunoSEQ multiplex PCR, and the TCRdb table lists in-frame clones only, not all of them. Of hundreds of thousands of clones in the sample, 30% were seen once. The sequenced material came from naive CD4+ T cells from blood. These receptors came from a man between 18 and 29 years old in good health. Each CDR3 is given with its conserved first and last residue. The order of the fields is clone size, J gene, V gene, D gene, CDR3 DNA, CDR3 protein. The D gene is left open where the match is weak. Size values are once, few and many counts, or a class for expanded clones, and some rows have none.

- | TRBJ2-5 | TRBV29-1 | - | TGCAGCGTTGACCTGGCAACCCAAGAGACCCAGTACTTC | CSVDLATQETQYF
- | TRBJ2-2 | TRBV29-1 | - | TGCAGCGGCCATTCAGGGTCGGGCACCGGGGAGCTGTTTTTT | CSGHSGSGTGELFF
- | TRBJ1-1 | TRBV30 | - | TGTGCCTGGAGTGTGCGCGGTCCCTCAGAAGCTTTCTTT | CAWSVRGPSEAFF
- | TRBJ2-7 | TRBV5-1 | TRBD2 | TGCGCCAGCAGCCCTGGCGGGGGCGGGAGGGTCTACGAGCAGTACTTC | CASSPGGGGRVYEQYF
- | TRBJ1-5 | TRBV4-1 | - | TGCGCCAGCAGCCAAGTGACAGTTTCACAGCCCCAGCATTTT | CASSQVTVSQPQHF
few | TRBJ2-1 | TRBV7-2 | TRBD2 | TGTGCCAGCAGCCTTGCTCTAGCGGCCTACAATGAGCAGTTCTTC | CASSLALAAYNEQFF
- | TRBJ2-5 | TRBV15 | TRBD1 | TGTGCCACCAGGACAGGGAGCCAAGAGACCCAGTACTTC | CATRTGSQETQYF
few | TRBJ2-3 | TRBV9 | TRBD1 | TGTGCCAGCAGCGAAGAGAGGGGGCACACAGATACGCAGTATTTT | CASSEERGHTDTQYF
few | TRBJ2-6 | TRBV7-9 | - | TGTGCCAGCCACAACTCTGGGGCCAACGTCCTGACTTTC | CASHNSGANVLTF
- | TRBJ2-5 | TRBV29-1 | TRBD2 | TGCAGCGTCGCCTACCGACTAGCGGGAGAAGAGACCCAGTACTTC | CSVAYRLAGEETQYF
few | TRBJ2-7 | TRBV7-9 | TRBD2 | TGTGCCAGCAGCTTAGAGCTAGCGGGAGCGTCCTACGAGCAGTACTTC | CASSLELAGASYEQYF
few | TRBJ2-7 | TRBV30 | TRBD2 | TGTGCCTGGAGCCGGGGACTACCCCAGGAGCAGTACTTC | CAWSRGLPQEQYF
few | TRBJ2-1 | TRBV29-1 | TRBD2 | TGCAGCGCTCTCCGGGAGGGTAGAGCCTACAATGAGCAGTTCTTC | CSALREGRAYNEQFF
- | TRBJ2-3 | TRBV4-3 | TRBD2 | TGCGCCAGCAGCCACAGATCTAGCGGGAGTGGGACAGATACGCAGTATTTT | CASSHRSSGSGTDTQYF
- | TRBJ2-4 | TRBV7-2 | - | TGTGCCAGCAGTTTCAGCCGGGACAAGCTAGCCAAAAACATTCAGTACTTC | CASSFSRDKLAKNIQYF
- | TRBJ2-3 | TRBV20-1 | - | TGCAGTGCTAGGCCTCCAGATACGCAGTATTTT | CSARPPDTQYF
few | TRBJ2-5 | TRBV29-1 | TRBD1 | TGCAGCATAGGGGTAGAGACAGGGAGAGAGACCCAGTACTTC | CSIGVETGRETQYF
few | TRBJ1-2 | TRBV30 | TRBD1 | TGTGCCTCGGGCCGGGACAGCTATAACTATGGCTACACCTTC | CASGRDSYNYGYTF
- | TRBJ2-1 | TRBV30 | TRBD2 | TGTGCCTGGACCCTTGGCAGGACTAGCGTAATCAATGAGCAGTTCTTC | CAWTLGRTSVINEQFF